This entry lists 18 T cell receptor beta chains sequenced from one sample in a study of early T cells in non-severe SARS-CoV-2 infection. TCRdb re-called the 5' RACE reads through MiXCR, storing one row per CDR3 protein. The sample holds tens of thousands of distinct CDR3 sequences, about 4.6% seen once. The sequencing input was whole blood. Source of these receptors: an adult who was a healthcare worker with PCR-confirmed SARS-CoV-2 infection or an uninfected control (not recorded which).

This clonotype was counted ten times or more. V and J are TRBV10-3 and TRBJ2-7; 14 bases line up with TRBD2. This CDR3 is built from 16 residues. From germline, CDR1 is ENHRY and CDR2 SYGVKD. The V and J ends lost 6 bases and 3 bases, in that order; junction bases with no gene match: 7. CDR3 sequence: CAIRVPGLAGVYEQYF. Written as DNA, the CDR3 is TGTGCCATCAGAGTTCCGGGACTAGCGGGAGTCTACGAGCAGTACTTC.

On this clonotype itself: Its ends do not fully match the called genes, so a read error is possible. This chain joins TRBV2 and TRBJ2-2; D call uncertain. The CDR3 loop spans 15 amino acids. Germline V gene data show CDR1 as SNHLY and CDR2 as FYNNEI. The CDR3 DNA reads TGTGCCAACAGTGAGAGGCGATCGAGCACCGGGGAGCTGTTTTTT. It translates to CANSERRSSTGELFF.

In this sample, this clonotype turned up many times. The chain joins TRBV4-3 to TRBJ1-4; no clear D gene. This CDR3 region has 15 residues. V dropped 0 bases and J dropped 5 bases, with 10 bases sitting between them. CDR1 is LGHNA, CDR2 YSLEER, per germline. The CDR3 DNA sequence: TGCGCCAGCAGCCAAGATGTGCGGGAGAATGAAAAACTGTTTTTT. This gives the protein CASSQDVRENEKLFF.

This rearrangement joins TRBV28 to TRBJ2-2, with D possibly called TRBD1 or TRBD2 (5 bases each). Trimming left V 1 base short and J 6 bases short, with 12 bases between. Germline CDR1 and CDR2: MDHEN and SYDVKM. The CDR3 is 15 amino acids. The CDR3 here is CASSLSRVGPGELFF. The CDR3 DNA sequence: TGTGCCAGCAGTTTATCCAGGGTGGGACCCGGGGAGCTGTTTTTT.

In its sample, this clonotype was seen once. A read error may be the cause here, since a much bigger clone is one base away. No conserved phenylalanine or tryptophan is present at the end of the CDR3, so a read error is the likely explanation. The J gene is TRBJ1-1, the V gene TRBV18, with unresolved D. V was shortened by 3 bases and J by 5 bases, with 13 bases between the two germline ends. The CDR3 length is 14 residues. The germline V gene has CDR1 KGHSH and CDR2 LQKENI. DNA of the CDR3: TGTGCCAGCTCACCGGAGGCAGCGGTTACTGAAGCTTTCCTT. It encodes CASSPEAAVTEAFL.

This clonotype appeared many times. V gene TRBV5-4 combines with J gene TRBJ2-1, with D unresolved. Germline V CDR1 and CDR2: SGHNT, YYREEE (reference sequence). Between the trimmed V and J ends, which lost 1 base and 5 bases, there was a span of 7 bases. CDR3 length equals 13 residues. CDR3 sequence reads: CASSLSLHNEQFF. CDR3 bases: TGTGCCAGCAGCTTGTCACTCCACAATGAGCAGTTCTTC.

There are many counts of this clonotype. V usage is TRBV4-3 and J usage is TRBJ2-1; 8 nucleotides align to TRBD2. With V trimmed by 4 bases and J by 5 bases, 7 bases remained unmatched. The CDR3 spans 15 residues. Looked up from germline, CDR1 is LGHNA and CDR2 is YSLEER. The CDR3 DNA sequence: TGCGCCAGCAGCCGAACCCCGGGACTAGACAATGAGCAGTTCTTC. The encoded protein is CASSRTPGLDNEQFF.

This clonotype was detected ten times or more. J is TRBJ2-7 and V is TRBV11-2; a possible D gene is TRBD1 (5 bases). V lost 0 bases to trimming and J lost 4 bases, with 7 bases between them. The CDR3 length is 13 residues. Per germline, CDR1 SGHAT and CDR2 FQNNGV. DNA of the CDR3: TGTGCCAGCAGCTTAGAGACAGTTTACGAGCAGTACTTC. Translated: CASSLETVYEQYF.

This clonotype was found a few times. The chain combines TRBV20-1 with TRBJ1-5, with D possibly TRBD1 on 5 matching bases. Trimming took off 1 base at V and 4 bases at J, with 14 bases between the two ends. The CDR3 is 15 residues long. Germline CDR1 and CDR2: DFQATT and SNEGSKA (reference sequence). Here the CDR3 DNA reads TGCAGTGCTAGAGTGGGGGGGGACCAAAATCAGCCCCAGCATTTT. Translation: CSARVGGDQNQPQHF.

Many counts were recorded for this clonotype. V is TRBV12-3 or TRBV12-4 and J is TRBJ1-1; D is undetermined. V lost 4 bases, J lost 3 bases, and 15 bases lay in between. The CDR3 runs 15 residues. The chain's CDR3 is CASSSYSLLYTEAFF. The CDR3 DNA sequence: TGTGCCAGCAGTTCTTACAGTTTACTTTACACTGAAGCTTTCTTT.

Many counts were recorded for this clonotype. The chain is built from TRBV28 and TRBJ2-1; 8 bases line up with TRBD2. The V and J ends lost 1 base and 4 bases, in that order; junction bases with no gene match: 12. This CDR3 has 18 residues. Germline lookup yields CDR1 MDHEN and CDR2 SYDVKM. The CDR3 DNA is TGTGCCAGCAGTTTATTCTCCCTAAAAGCGGGAGTATACAATGAGCAGTTCTTC. The encoded protein is CASSLFSLKAGVYNEQFF.

Many counts were recorded for this clonotype. The rearrangement links TRBV28 to TRBJ1-5; the D gene is possibly TRBD1 (5 bases). CDR3 length: 15 amino acids. Trimming left V 5 bases short and J 7 bases short, with 18 bases between. Germline CDR1 reads MDHEN; CDR2 reads SYDVKM. Here the CDR3 reads CASSLSRAREQPQHF. The CDR3 DNA sequence: TGTGCCAGCAGTCTATCCCGGGCCAGGGAACAGCCCCAGCATTTT.

This clonotype was observed at least ten times. The chain combines TRBV7-6 with TRBJ1-1; D might be TRBD1 (5 bases). The CDR3 contains 14 residues. Germline loops: CDR1 SGHVS, CDR2 FNYEAQ. The V end was cut by 0 bases, the J end by 1 base, with 6 bases between. In DNA form, the CDR3 reads TGTGCCAGCAGCTTAGCGGGACCGAACACTGAAGCTTTCTTT. Translated: CASSLAGPNTEAFF.

J is TRBJ1-2 and V is TRBV5-1; weak D call: TRBD1 (6 bases). The CDR3 runs 15 residues. The germline V gene encodes CDR1 SGHRS and CDR2 YFSETQ. V shed 7 bases and J shed 3 bases, with 19 bases lying between them. The CDR3: CASRRSGVEDYGYTF. In DNA form, the CDR3 reads TGCGCCAGCCGCCGGTCAGGGGTCGAAGACTATGGCTACACCTTC.

Only a few counts were recorded for this clonotype. This chain connects TRBV10-1 to TRBJ2-7, with a possible D match to TRBD2 (6 bases). The CDR3 totals 14 residues. Trimming pared 0 bases from V and 9 bases from J, leaving 15 bases between. CDR1 and CDR2 from the germline V gene are WNHNN and SYGVQD (reference sequence). The CDR3 loop reads CASSESGGIEGQYF. The CDR3 DNA reads as TGCGCCAGCAGTGAGTCGGGCGGGATAGAAGGGCAGTACTTC.

This rearrangement joins TRBV27 to TRBJ1-6; the D is unclear. CDR1 and CDR2 from the germline V gene are MNHEY and SMNVEV (reference sequence). The length of the CDR3 is 15 residues. Between the trimmed V and J ends, which lost 6 bases and 7 bases, there was a span of 16 bases. The CDR3 DNA sequence: TGTGCCAGCAGACCCTTGGCGACGGTGAATTCACCCCTCCACTTT. Translated: CASRPLATVNSPLHF.

For the CDR3, the DNA is TGCGCCAGCAGTGAGTTAGGCGGAACGCAGTATTTT. The encoded protein is CASSELGGTQYF. V gene TRBV10-2 combines with J gene TRBJ2-3; the D is unclear. The CDR3 covers 12 residues. CDR1 and CDR2 from the germline V gene are WSHSY and SAAADI. Trimming took off 1 base at V and 9 bases at J, with 8 bases between the two ends.

This clonotype was seen repeatedly, ten times or more. The chain uses TRBV19 and TRBJ2-1; tentative D call: TRBD2 (6 bases). The CDR3 is made up of 15 amino acids. V was pared by 3 bases and J by 4 bases, with 13 bases between. Germline-derived CDR1 and CDR2 are LNHDA and SQIVND (reference sequence). In nucleotides, the CDR3 is TGTGCCAGTAGTATCGAAGCAGGAGGGTACAATGAGCAGTTCTTC. Encoded protein: CASSIEAGGYNEQFF.